What follows are 26 T cell receptor beta chains derived from one specimen sequenced in a study of identical twins. In TCRdb, the 5' RACE reads were re-called with MiXCR into one record per CDR3 protein. There are under 450,000 distinct CDR3 sequences in the sample; around 20% occur only once, and roughly 12% lies in the top ten. Sequenced sample: naive T cells sorted from blood. These receptors were collected from a man in his forties or fifties in good health.

Only a few counts were recorded for this clonotype. The gene calls are TRBV20-1 and TRBJ1-6; maybe TRBD1 (5 bases). The germline V gene has CDR1 DFQATT and CDR2 SNEGSKA (reference sequence). With 4 bases removed from V and 8 bases from J, the gap between germline ends came to 15 bases. The CDR3 contains 14 residues. The CDR3 DNA reads TGCAGTGCTAACACAGGCAGCGCTGATTCACCCCTCCACTTT. Amino acids: CSANTGSADSPLHF.

This clonotype was observed a few times. The J gene is TRBJ2-7, the V gene TRBV14; 10 bases are shared with TRBD1. The CDR3 length is 17 residues. The germline CDR1 and CDR2 sequences are SGHDN and FVKESK. After removal of 3 bases from V and 4 bases from J, the junction contained 12 bases not matched to a gene. The CDR3 DNA reads TGTGCCAGCAGCCACGCATTCCCGGGACAGGGGATGTACGAGCAGTACTTC. Encoded protein: CASSHAFPGQGMYEQYF.

A few counts support this clonotype. This chain links TRBV5-4 with TRBJ2-7; 8 positions agree with TRBD2. Germline loops: CDR1 SGHNT, CDR2 YYREEE (reference sequence). This CDR3 is built from 14 residues. V lost 1 base, J lost 7 bases, and 7 bases stayed unmatched. CDR3 sequence: CASSLTGGALEQYF. The CDR3 coding sequence is TGTGCCAGCAGCTTGACCGGGGGGGCCTTAGAGCAGTACTTC.

V usage is TRBV7-9 and J usage is TRBJ2-3; the D gene is possibly TRBD1 (5 bases). Germline V gene lookup returns CDR1 SEHNR and CDR2 FQNEAQ (reference sequence). This CDR3 region has 15 residues. Trimming shortened V by 4 bases and J by 2 bases, and 13 bases separated the two germline ends. The CDR3 DNA reads as TGTGCCAGCAGCTACCGTGGACAAGTCACAGATACGCAGTATTTT. Encoded protein: CASSYRGQVTDTQYF.

This chain connects TRBV19 to TRBJ2-7; 7 bases are a match to TRBD2. The CDR3 loop spans 15 amino acids. The V segment lost 7 bases and the J segment 7 bases; nucleotides outside the gene matches: 16. Germline V gene data show CDR1 as LNHDA and CDR2 as SQIVND (reference sequence). Here the CDR3 reads CASMPRAGRAEEQYF. Here the CDR3 DNA reads TGTGCCAGTATGCCGAGGGCAGGGAGGGCTGAAGAGCAGTACTTC.

V usage is TRBV10-3 and J usage is TRBJ2-1, with TRBD2 matching over 7 bases. The germline V gene has CDR1 ENHRY and CDR2 SYGVKD. This CDR3 contains 14 residues. After removal of 10 bases from V and 6 bases from J, the junction contained 12 bases not matched to a gene. This chain's CDR3 is CATRNRGRINEQFF. The CDR3 bases are TGTGCCACTAGGAACCGCGGGAGAATCAATGAGCAGTTCTTC.

The chain employs TRBV20-1 and TRBJ1-1; D may be TRBD1 (5 bases). Germline V gene lookup returns CDR1 DFQATT and CDR2 SNEGSKA (reference sequence). The CDR3 loop spans 14 amino acids. Trimming removed 1 base at V and 3 bases at J, with 12 bases between. In DNA form, the CDR3 reads TGCAGTGCTAGAGGGCCGGCGGGGGACACTGAAGCTTTCTTT. Translated: CSARGPAGDTEAFF.

In this sample, this clonotype turned up many times. The V gene is TRBV7-2, the J gene TRBJ2-2; D ambiguous. The CDR3 has 14 residues. The germline CDR1 and CDR2 sequences are SGHTA and FQGNSA. Trimming took 3 bases from V and 1 from J, leaving 6 bases between them. The CDR3 loop reads CASSFNWNTGELFF. The CDR3 DNA sequence: TGTGCCAGCAGCTTCAACTGGAACACCGGGGAGCTGTTTTTT.

This chain joins TRBV7-2 and TRBJ1-1; unclear D gene. The CDR3 spans 12 residues. The germline V gene has CDR1 SGHTA and CDR2 FQGNSA. V was cut by 6 bases and J by 3 bases, with 8 bases left in between. The CDR3 loop is CASSRQDTEAFF. Written as DNA, the CDR3 is TGTGCCAGCAGTCGCCAGGACACTGAAGCTTTCTTT.

This clonotype was seen ten or more times. The rearrangement uses TRBV28 and TRBJ2-3, with 7 bases identical to TRBD2. V lost 3 bases and J lost 2; bases outside the gene matches: 20. This CDR3 comprises 20 residues. The germline V gene encodes CDR1 MDHEN and CDR2 SYDVKM. This chain's CDR3 is CASSFVLRLDSTSLTDTQYF. CDR3 coding DNA: TGTGCCAGCAGTTTCGTTCTTCGGTTGGATTCGACTAGCCTCACAGATACGCAGTATTTT.

The V gene is TRBV6-2 or TRBV6-3, the J gene TRBJ2-5, with 7 bases that match TRBD1. V was clipped by 8 bases and J by 0 bases; unmatched bases: 6. The germline gives CDR1 MNHEY, CDR2 SVGEGT. This CDR3 has 14 residues. Here the CDR3 DNA reads TGTGCCAGCCAAAGGGACAGCAACCAAGAGACCCAGTACTTC. This encodes CASQRDSNQETQYF.

In this sample, this clonotype turned up many times. The chain links TRBV29-1 to TRBJ1-2; D is ambiguous. Trimming left V 3 bases short and J 7 bases short, with 15 bases between. The CDR3 spans 13 residues. Germline V gene lookup returns CDR1 SQVTM and CDR2 ANQGSEA. The CDR3 loop is CSVDESRTGGYTF. CDR3 in DNA: TGCAGCGTTGATGAGTCCAGGACGGGTGGCTACACCTTC.

This clonotype was found many times. The chain is built from TRBV7-2 and TRBJ1-6; D gene uncertain. Germline CDR1 SGHTA, CDR2 FQGNSA. This CDR3 spans 14 amino acids. The V end was cut by 4 bases, the J end by 7 bases, with 11 bases between. CDR3: CASSSVGRNSPLHF. The CDR3 DNA reads TGTGCCAGCAGCTCGGTCGGAAGAAATTCACCCCTCCACTTT.

The V gene is TRBV7-2, the J gene TRBJ2-7; a possible D gene is TRBD1 (5 bases). Looked up from germline, CDR1 is SGHTA and CDR2 is FQGNSA. Deletions cut 2 bases from V and 1 base from J, with 12 bases between. This CDR3 has 15 amino acids. CDR3 protein: CASSLLNRQSYEQYF. In nucleotides, the CDR3 is TGTGCCAGCAGCTTACTTAACAGGCAATCCTACGAGCAGTACTTC.

The chain combines TRBV5-1 with TRBJ2-3; TRBD2 aligns across 11 bases. Germline CDR1 SGHRS, CDR2 YFSETQ. Losses at the gene ends were 4 bases for V and 2 bases for J; bases not matched to a gene: 3. The CDR3 spans 15 residues. CDR3 DNA: TGCGCCAGCAGCCGGGGACTAGCGGTCACAGATACGCAGTATTTT. Translating gives CASSRGLAVTDTQYF.

This clonotype has more than one count but fewer than ten. V usage is TRBV5-1 and J usage is TRBJ2-1; D is unresolved. The CDR3 contains 15 residues. The ends were cut back, 0 bases at V and 3 bases at J, with 10 bases in the middle. CDR1 and CDR2 from the germline V gene are SGHRS and YFSETQ. The chain's CDR3 is CASSLGVGLYNEQFF. CDR3 DNA sequence: TGCGCCAGCAGCTTGGGGGTTGGGCTCTACAATGAGCAGTTCTTC.

This clonotype was counted at least ten times. This rearrangement joins TRBV12-3 or TRBV12-4 to TRBJ1-4, with D perhaps matching TRBD1 (5 bases). The germline V and J ends were trimmed by 3 bases and 6 bases, with 14 bases remaining between them. CDR3 length equals 15 residues. CDR3 DNA sequence: TGTGCCAGCAGTTTCGACCGGGGCTCACATGAAAAACTGTTTTTT. Its translation is CASSFDRGSHEKLFF.

This rearrangement joins TRBV6-2 or TRBV6-3 to TRBJ2-5, with 16 nucleotides matching TRBD2. V lost 2 bases to trimming and J lost 5 bases; unmatched junction nucleotides: 14. Germline CDR1 is MNHEY and CDR2 is SVGEGT. This CDR3 is built from 20 residues. The CDR3 sequence is CASSYTFGTSGRGVKETQYF. The CDR3 nucleotides are TGTGCCAGCAGTTACACTTTCGGGACTAGCGGGAGGGGGGTCAAGGAGACCCAGTACTTC.

This clonotype was seen once. The chain has TRBV10-3 and TRBJ2-1, with TRBD2 matching 9 bases. Per germline, CDR1 ENHRY and CDR2 SYGVKD. CDR3 length: 16 amino acids. The J segment lost 1 base and the V segment lost 7 bases, leaving 8 bases of the junction unmatched. This CDR3 is CAITASGVKSYNEQFF. DNA for the CDR3: TGTGCCATCACGGCTAGCGGGGTTAAATCCTACAATGAGCAGTTCTTC.

The gene calls are TRBV20-1 and TRBJ1-5; TRBD1 matches at 8 bases. This CDR3 spans 16 amino acids. Per germline, CDR1 DFQATT and CDR2 SNEGSKA (reference sequence). V lost 5 bases to trimming and J lost 0 bases; unmatched junction nucleotides: 9. Here the CDR3 reads CSAGRTGLNSNQPQHF. The DNA for the CDR3 is TGCAGTGCTGGGAGGACAGGGCTGAATAGCAATCAGCCCCAGCATTTT.

The V call is TRBV18, the J call TRBJ2-7; TRBD1 agrees at 7 bases. Unmatched junction bases numbered 7, after V lost 6 bases and J lost 2 bases. Germline V gives CDR1 KGHSH, CDR2 LQKENI. This CDR3 region has 14 residues. Here the CDR3 DNA reads TGTGCCAGCTCCCGGGACAGAACAACCTACGAGCAGTACTTC. This sequence encodes CASSRDRTTYEQYF. The whole variable domain, remainder taken from reference TRBV18 and TRBJ2-7, is NAGVMQNPRHLVRRRGQEARLRCSPMKGHSHVYWYRQLPEEGLKFMVYLQKENIIDESGMPKERFSAEFPKEGPSILRIQQVVRGDSAAYFCASSRDRTTYEQYFGPGTRLTVT.

This clonotype was observed many times. V gene TRBV6-1 combines with J gene TRBJ2-7, with no clear D. Germline values: CDR1 MNHNS, CDR2 SASEGT. This CDR3 contains 14 residues. The V end lost 6 bases, the J end lost 4 bases, and 16 bases lay between the germline ends. CDR3: CASSPAVGEYEQYF. The CDR3 DNA is TGTGCCAGCAGCCCTGCGGTGGGCGAGTACGAGCAGTACTTC.

There are many counts of this clonotype. The CDR3 protein is CSSRDVLTDTQYF. CDR3 nucleotide sequence: TGCAGTTCTCGGGACGTCCTCACAGATACGCAGTATTTT. The rearrangement joins TRBV20-1 to TRBJ2-3; D possibly uses TRBD1 or TRBD2 (5 bases each). Germline V gene lookup returns CDR1 DFQATT and CDR2 SNEGSKA (reference sequence). CDR3 length: 13 residues. The V end lost 8 bases, the J end lost 2 bases, and 14 bases lay between the germline ends.

The chain combines TRBV12-3 or TRBV12-4 with TRBJ1-5; D is possibly TRBD1 (5 bases). V was clipped by 1 base and J by 0 bases, with 7 bases between them. This CDR3 region has 15 residues. CDR3 DNA sequence: TGTGCCAGCAGTTTAGTAGGGGATAGCAATCAGCCCCAGCATTTT. Translation: CASSLVGDSNQPQHF.

The rearrangement uses TRBV15 and TRBJ2-7; TRBD1 agrees at 9 bases. Germline trimming cut 1 base from V and 4 bases from J; bases unmatched to any gene: 5. The germline CDR1 and CDR2 sequences are LNHNV and YYDKDF (reference sequence). This CDR3 spans 15 amino acids. In DNA form, the CDR3 reads TGTGCCACCAGCAGAGGAACAGGGGGCATATACGAGCAGTACTTC. Its protein product is CATSRGTGGIYEQYF.

The J gene is TRBJ1-5, the V gene TRBV12-3 or TRBV12-4; tentative D call: TRBD1 (6 bases). With 1 base removed from V and 8 bases from J, the gap between germline ends came to 18 bases. There are 16 residues in the CDR3. The CDR3 is CASSLGTGIFSEPQHF. CDR3 bases: TGTGCCAGCAGTTTAGGTACAGGGATTTTTTCGGAGCCCCAGCATTTT.